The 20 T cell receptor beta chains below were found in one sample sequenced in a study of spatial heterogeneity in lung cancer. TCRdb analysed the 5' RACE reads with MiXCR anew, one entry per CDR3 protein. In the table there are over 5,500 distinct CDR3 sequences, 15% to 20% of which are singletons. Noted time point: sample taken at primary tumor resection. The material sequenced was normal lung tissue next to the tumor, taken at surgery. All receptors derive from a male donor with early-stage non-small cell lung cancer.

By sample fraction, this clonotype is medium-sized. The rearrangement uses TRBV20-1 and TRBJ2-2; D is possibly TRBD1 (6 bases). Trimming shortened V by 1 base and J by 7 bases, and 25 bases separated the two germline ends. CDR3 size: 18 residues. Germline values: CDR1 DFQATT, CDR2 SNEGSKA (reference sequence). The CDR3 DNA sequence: TGCAGTGCTAGAGCCCCCCTGGGGGCCTCCAAACCTGTCGGGGAGCTGTTTTTT. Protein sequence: CSARAPLGASKPVGELFF.

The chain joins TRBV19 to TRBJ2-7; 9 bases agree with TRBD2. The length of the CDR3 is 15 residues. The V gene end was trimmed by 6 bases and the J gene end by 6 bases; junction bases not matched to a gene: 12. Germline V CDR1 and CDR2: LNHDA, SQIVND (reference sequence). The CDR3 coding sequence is TGTGCCAGTAGCCGGGGGCTAGCGGGACCTGCCGAGCAGTACTTC. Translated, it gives CASSRGLAGPAEQYF.

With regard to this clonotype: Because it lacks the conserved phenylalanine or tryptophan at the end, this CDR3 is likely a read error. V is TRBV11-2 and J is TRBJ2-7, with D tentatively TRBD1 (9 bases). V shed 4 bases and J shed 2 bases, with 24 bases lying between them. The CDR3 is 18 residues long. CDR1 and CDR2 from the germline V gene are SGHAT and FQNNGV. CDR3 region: CASSSTGGASAGAYEQYI. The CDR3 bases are TGTGCCAGCAGCTCCACAGGGGGCGCGTCAGCGGGGGCCTACGAGCAGTACATC.

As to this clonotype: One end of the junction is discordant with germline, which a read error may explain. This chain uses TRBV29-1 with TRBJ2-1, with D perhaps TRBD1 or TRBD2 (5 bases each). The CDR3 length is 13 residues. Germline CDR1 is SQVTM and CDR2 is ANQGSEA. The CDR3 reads CSVEGEWANEQSF. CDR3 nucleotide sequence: TGCAGCGTTGAGGGGGAATGGGCCAATGAGCAGTCCTTC.

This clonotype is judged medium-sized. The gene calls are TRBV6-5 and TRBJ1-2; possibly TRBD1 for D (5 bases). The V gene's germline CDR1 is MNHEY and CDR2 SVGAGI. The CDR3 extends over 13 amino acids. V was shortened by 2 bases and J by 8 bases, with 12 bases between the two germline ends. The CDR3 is CASSYGQFMGYTF. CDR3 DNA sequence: TGTGCCAGCAGTTACGGACAATTCATGGGCTACACCTTC.

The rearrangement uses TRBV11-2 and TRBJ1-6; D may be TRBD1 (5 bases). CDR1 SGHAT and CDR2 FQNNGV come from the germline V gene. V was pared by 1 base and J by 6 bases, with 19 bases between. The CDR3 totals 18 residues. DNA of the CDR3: TGTGCCAGCAGCTTAGCTCCGCCCGGGACGGATGGTAATTCACCCCTCCACTTT. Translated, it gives CASSLAPPGTDGNSPLHF.

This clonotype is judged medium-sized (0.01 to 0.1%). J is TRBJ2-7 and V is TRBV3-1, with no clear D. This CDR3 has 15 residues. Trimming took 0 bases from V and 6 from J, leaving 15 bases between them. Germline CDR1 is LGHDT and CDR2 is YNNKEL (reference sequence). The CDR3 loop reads CASSQDLMKGSEQYF. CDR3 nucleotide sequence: TGTGCCAGCAGCCAAGATTTGATGAAAGGGTCCGAGCAGTACTTC.

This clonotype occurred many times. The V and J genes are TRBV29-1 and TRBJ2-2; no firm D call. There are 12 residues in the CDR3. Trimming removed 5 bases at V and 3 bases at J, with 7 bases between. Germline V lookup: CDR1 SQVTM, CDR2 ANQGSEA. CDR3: CSVLRHTGELFF. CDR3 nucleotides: TGCAGCGTTCTCAGGCACACCGGGGAGCTGTTTTTT.

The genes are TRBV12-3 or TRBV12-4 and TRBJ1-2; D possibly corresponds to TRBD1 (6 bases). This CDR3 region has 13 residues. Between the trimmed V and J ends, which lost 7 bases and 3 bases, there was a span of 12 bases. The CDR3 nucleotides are TGTGCCAGCAATGCAGGGGCGGACTATGGCTACACCTTC. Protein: CASNAGADYGYTF.

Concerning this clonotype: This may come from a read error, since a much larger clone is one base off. In DNA, the CDR3 is TGTGCCAGCATCAGAGACAGGGCGTGTTACGAGCACTACTTC. Protein sequence: CASIRDRACYEHYF. The chain joins TRBV7-9 to TRBJ2-7, with 7 nucleotides matching TRBD1. The CDR3 is 14 amino acids. Germline lookup yields CDR1 SEHNR and CDR2 FQNEAQ (reference sequence).

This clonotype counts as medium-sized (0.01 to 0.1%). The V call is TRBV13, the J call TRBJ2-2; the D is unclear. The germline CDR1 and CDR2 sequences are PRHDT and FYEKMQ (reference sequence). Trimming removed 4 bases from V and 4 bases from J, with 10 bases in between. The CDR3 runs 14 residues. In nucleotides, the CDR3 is TGTGCCAGCAGCTCCCTCTTCCCCACCGGGGAGCTGTTTTTT. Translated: CASSSLFPTGELFF.

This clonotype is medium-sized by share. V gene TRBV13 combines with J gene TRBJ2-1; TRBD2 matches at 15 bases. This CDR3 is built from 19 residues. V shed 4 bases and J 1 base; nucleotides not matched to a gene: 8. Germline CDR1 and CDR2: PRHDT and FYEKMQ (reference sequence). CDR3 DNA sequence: TGTGCCAGCAGCTCTGGACTAGCGGGAGGGCCTTTATCCTACAATGAGCAGTTCTTC. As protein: CASSSGLAGGPLSYNEQFF.

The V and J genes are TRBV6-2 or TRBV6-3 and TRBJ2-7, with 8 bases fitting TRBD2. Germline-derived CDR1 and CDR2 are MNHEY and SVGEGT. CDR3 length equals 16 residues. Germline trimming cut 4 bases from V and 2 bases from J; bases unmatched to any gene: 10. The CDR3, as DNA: TGTGCCAGCAGTTGGACTAGCCTCTCCCAAACCTACGAGCAGTACTTC. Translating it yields CASSWTSLSQTYEQYF.

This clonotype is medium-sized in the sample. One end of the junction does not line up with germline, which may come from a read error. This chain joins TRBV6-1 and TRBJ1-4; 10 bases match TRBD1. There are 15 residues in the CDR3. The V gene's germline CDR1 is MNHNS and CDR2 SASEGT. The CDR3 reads CASCEPGQGNEKLFF. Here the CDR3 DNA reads TGTGCCAGCTGTGAGCCGGGACAGGGGAATGAAAAACTGTTTTTT.

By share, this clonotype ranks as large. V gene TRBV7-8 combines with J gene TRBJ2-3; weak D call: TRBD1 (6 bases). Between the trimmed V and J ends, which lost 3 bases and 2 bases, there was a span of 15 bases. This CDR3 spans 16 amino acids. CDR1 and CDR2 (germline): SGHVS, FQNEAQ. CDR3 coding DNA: TGTGCCAGCAGCTTCTTATTGGACAGCTCCACAGATACGCAGTATTTT. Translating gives CASSFLLDSSTDTQYF.

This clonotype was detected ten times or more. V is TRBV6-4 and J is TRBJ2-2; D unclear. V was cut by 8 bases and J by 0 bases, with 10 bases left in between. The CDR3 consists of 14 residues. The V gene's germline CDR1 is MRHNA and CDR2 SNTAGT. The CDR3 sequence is CASRALTNTGELFF. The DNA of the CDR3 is TGTGCCAGCCGGGCCCTAACGAACACCGGGGAGCTGTTTTTT.

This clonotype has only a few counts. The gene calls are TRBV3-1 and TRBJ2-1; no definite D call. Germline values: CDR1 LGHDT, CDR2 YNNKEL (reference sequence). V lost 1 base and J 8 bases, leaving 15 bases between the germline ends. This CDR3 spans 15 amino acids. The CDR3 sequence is CASSQGEARQHEQFF. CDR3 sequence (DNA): TGTGCCAGCAGCCAAGGAGAGGCGCGACAACATGAGCAGTTCTTC.

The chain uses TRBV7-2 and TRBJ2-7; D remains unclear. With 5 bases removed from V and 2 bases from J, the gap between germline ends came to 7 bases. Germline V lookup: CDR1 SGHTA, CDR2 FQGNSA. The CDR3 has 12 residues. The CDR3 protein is CASSPRAYEQYF. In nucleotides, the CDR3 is TGTGCCAGCAGCCCCCGAGCCTACGAGCAGTACTTC.

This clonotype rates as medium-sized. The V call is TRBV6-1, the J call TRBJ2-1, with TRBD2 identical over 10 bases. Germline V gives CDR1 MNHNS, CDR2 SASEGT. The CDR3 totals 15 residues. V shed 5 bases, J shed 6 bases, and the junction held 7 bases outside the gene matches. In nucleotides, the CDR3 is TGTGCCAGCAGTCTAGCGGGGGAATATGGCAATGAGCAGTTCTTC. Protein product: CASSLAGEYGNEQFF.

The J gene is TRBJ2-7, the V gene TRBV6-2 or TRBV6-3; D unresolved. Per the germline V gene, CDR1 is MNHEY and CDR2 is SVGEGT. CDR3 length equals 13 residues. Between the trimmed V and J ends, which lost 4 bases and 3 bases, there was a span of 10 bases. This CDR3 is CASSLLRLYEQYF. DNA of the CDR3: TGTGCCAGCAGTTTACTACGCCTCTACGAGCAGTACTTC.